What follows describes a single T cell receptor (beta chain). What it binds is not known. This sample is part of a study of T cell responses to AZD1222 COVID-19 vaccine. Study findings and constraints: Baseline testing showed seropositivity in only six or seven AZD1222 recipients. The repertoires were collected only after the peak T cell response.

This CDR3 region has 14 residues. The junction had 5 bases not matched to a gene; V was cut back by 5 bases and J by 1 base. The germline gives CDR1 MNHEY, CDR2 SMNVEV (reference sequence). The repertoire was sequenced with immunoSEQ multiplex PCR; TCRdb's copy has only in-frame clones and lacks some. The sample lists approximately 130,000 clones; 90% to 95% were seen once. The clonotype comes from an adult in good health. The material sequenced was peripheral blood, taken on day 0 of AZD1222 vaccination. The chain has TRBV27 and TRBJ2-7; 7 bases are a match to TRBD1. The CDR3 DNA is TGTGCCAGCAGTCGACAGGGAGTATCCTACGAGCAGTACTTC. It encodes CASSRQGVSYEQYF.